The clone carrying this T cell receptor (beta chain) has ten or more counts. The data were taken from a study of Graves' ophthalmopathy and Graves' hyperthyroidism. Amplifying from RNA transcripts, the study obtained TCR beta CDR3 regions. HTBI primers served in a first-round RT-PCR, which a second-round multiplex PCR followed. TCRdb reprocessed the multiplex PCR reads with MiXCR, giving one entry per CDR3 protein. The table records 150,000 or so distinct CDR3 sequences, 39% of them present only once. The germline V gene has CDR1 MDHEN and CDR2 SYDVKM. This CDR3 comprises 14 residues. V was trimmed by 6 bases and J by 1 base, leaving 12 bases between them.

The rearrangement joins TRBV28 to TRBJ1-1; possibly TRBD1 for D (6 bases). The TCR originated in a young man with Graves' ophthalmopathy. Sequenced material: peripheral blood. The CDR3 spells CASRPGQPNTEAFF. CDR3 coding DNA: TGTGCCAGCAGACCCGGACAGCCGAACACTGAAGCTTTCTTT.